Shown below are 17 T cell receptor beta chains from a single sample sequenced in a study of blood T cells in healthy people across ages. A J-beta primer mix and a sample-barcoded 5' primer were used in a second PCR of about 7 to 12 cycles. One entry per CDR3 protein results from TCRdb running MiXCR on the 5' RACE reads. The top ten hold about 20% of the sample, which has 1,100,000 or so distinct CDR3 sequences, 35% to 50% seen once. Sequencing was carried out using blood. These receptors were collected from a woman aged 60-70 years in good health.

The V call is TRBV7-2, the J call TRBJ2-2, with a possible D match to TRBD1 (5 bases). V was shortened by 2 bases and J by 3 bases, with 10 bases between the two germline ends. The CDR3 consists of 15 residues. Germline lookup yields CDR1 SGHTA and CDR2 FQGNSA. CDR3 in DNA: TGTGCCAGCAGCTTAACTTGGGGCTACACCGGGGAGCTGTTTTTT. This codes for CASSLTWGYTGELFF.

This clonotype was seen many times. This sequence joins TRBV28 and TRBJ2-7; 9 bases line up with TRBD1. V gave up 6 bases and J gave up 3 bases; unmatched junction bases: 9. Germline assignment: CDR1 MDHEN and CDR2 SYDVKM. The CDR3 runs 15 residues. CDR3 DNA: TGTGCCAGCAGCAGATTGGGACAGGGAGACTACGAGCAGTACTTC. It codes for CASSRLGQGDYEQYF. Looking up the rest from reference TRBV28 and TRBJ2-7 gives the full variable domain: DVKVTQSSRYLVKRTGEKVFLECVQDMDHENMFWYRQDPGLGLRLIYFSYDVKMKEKGDIPEGYSVSREKKERFSLILESASTNQTSMYLCASSRLGQGDYEQYFGPGTRLTVT.

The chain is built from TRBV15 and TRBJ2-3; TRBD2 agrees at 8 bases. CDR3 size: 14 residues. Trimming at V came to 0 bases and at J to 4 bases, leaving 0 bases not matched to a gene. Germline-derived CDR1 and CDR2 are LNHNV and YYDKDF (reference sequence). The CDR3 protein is CATSREGLADTQYF. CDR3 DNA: TGTGCCACCAGCAGAGAGGGACTAGCAGATACGCAGTATTTT.

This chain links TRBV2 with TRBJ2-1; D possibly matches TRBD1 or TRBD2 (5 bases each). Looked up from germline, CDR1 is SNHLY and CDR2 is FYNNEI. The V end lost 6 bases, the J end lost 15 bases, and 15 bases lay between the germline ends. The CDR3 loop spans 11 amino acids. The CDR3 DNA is TGTGCCAGCAGGACGGGACCGGGTTGGTTCTTC. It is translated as CASRTGPGWFF.

The chain's CDR3 is CASSRGGVISYEQYF. CDR3 coding DNA: TGTGCCAGCAGTAGAGGGGGAGTTATCTCCTACGAGCAGTACTTC. V is TRBV6-2 or TRBV6-3 and J is TRBJ2-7; D might be TRBD1 (6 bases). V lost 5 bases and J lost 0, with 14 bases in between. The CDR3 consists of 15 residues. The germline V gene has CDR1 MNHEY and CDR2 SVGEGT.

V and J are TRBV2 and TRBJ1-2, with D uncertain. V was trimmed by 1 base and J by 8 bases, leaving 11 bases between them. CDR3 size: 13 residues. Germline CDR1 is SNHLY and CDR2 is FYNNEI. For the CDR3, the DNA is TGTGCCAGCAGTGAAGTTCGGGGATTCGGCTACACCTTC. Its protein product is CASSEVRGFGYTF.

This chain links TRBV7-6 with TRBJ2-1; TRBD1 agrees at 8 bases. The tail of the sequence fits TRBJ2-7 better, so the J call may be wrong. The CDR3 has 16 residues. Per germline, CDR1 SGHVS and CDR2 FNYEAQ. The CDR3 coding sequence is TGTGCCAGCAGCTTAGGAGGACAGGGTTTATACAATGAGCAGTACTTC. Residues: CASSLGGQGLYNEQYF.

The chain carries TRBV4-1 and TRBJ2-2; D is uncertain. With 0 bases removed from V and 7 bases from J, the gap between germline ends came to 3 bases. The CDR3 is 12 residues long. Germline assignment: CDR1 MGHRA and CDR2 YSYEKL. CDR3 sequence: CASSQDLGELFF. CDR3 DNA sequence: TGCGCCAGCAGCCAAGATCTCGGGGAGCTGTTTTTT.

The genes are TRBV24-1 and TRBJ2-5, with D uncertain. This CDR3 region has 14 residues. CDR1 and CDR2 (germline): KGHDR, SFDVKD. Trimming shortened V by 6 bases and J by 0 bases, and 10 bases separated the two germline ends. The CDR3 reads CATSNVDNQETQYF. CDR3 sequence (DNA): TGTGCCACCAGTAACGTAGACAACCAAGAGACCCAGTACTTC.

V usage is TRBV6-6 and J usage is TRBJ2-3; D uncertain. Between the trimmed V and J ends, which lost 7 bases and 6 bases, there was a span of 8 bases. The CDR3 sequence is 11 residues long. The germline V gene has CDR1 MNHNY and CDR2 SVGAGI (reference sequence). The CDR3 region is CASTSGDTQYF. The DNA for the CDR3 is TGTGCCAGCACCTCCGGCGATACGCAGTATTTT.

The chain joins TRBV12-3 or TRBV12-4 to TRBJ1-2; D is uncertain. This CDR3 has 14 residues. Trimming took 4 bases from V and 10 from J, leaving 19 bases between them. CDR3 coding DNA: TGTGCCAGCAGTTCATCCCGGTGGGCAGCCGACTACACCTTC. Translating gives CASSSSRWAADYTF.

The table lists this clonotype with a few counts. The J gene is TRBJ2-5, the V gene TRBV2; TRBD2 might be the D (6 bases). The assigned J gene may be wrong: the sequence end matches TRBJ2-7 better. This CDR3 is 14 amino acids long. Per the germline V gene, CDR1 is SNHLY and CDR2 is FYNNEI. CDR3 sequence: CASSPRGGRGEQYF. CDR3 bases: TGTGCCAGCAGCCCTCGGGGAGGCCGGGGCGAGCAGTACTTC.

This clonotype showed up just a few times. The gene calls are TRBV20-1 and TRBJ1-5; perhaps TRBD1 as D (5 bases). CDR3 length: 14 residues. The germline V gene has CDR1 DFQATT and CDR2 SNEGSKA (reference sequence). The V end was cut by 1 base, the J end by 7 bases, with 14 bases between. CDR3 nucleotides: TGCAGTGCTAGAGGAGGGGTTGGGGGACAGCCCCAGCATTTT. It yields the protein CSARGGVGGQPQHF.

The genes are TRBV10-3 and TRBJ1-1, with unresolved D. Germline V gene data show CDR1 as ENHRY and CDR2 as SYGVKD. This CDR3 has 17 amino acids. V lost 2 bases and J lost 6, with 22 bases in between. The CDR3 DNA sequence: TGTGCCATCAGTGAGCTTTGGTCAGTCCTACCTAACGCTGAAGCTTTCTTT. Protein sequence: CAISELWSVLPNAEAFF.

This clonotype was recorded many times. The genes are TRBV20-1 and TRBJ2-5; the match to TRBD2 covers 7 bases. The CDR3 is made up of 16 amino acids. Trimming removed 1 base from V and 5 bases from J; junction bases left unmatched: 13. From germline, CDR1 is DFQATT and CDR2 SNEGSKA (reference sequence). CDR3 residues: CSARGTRETRRETQYF. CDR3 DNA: TGCAGTGCTAGAGGGACTAGAGAAACCAGGCGGGAGACCCAGTACTTC.

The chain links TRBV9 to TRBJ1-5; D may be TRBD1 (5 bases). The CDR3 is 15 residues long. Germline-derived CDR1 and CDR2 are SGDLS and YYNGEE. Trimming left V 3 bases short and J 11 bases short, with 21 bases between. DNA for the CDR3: TGTGCCAGCAGCGGGGGGGACGGGGATTTTGTGGCCCAGCATTTT. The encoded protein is CASSGGDGDFVAQHF.

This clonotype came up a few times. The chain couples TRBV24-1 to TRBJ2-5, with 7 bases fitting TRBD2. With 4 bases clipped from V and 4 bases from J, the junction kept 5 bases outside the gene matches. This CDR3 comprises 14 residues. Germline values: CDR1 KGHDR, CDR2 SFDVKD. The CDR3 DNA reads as TGTGCCACCAGTGAACTGGGGGGGGGAGAGACCCAGTACTTC. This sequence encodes CATSELGGGETQYF.